This entry describes one TCR beta chain. Antigen specificity is unknown. Exclusion of a patient followed from autoimmune disease history or systemic immunosuppression. This specimen belongs to a study of OX40 agonist ivuxolimab in advanced cancers. Study summary: Ivuxolimab, which patients received intravenously every 2 weeks, was dosed at 0.01 to 10 mg/kg.

Trimming removed 4 bases at V and 3 bases at J, with 21 bases between. CDR3 length: 17 amino acids. The germline V gene has CDR1 LNHDA and CDR2 SQIVND (reference sequence). Study conclusions and caveats: The specificity for antigen of the expanded peripheral T cells was not determined.

Only in-frame clones appear in the TCRdb table, and some are missing; sequencing was by immunoSEQ multiplex PCR. This sample carries over 20,000 clones, nearly 90% of them seen once, and the ten largest clones take about 32%. The rearrangement links TRBV19 to TRBJ1-1; D possibly corresponds to TRBD1 (5 bases). Sequenced material: CD4+ or CD8+ T cells sorted from blood, taken in a trial of the OX40 agonist ivuxolimab. This TCR was sampled from an adult with an advanced solid tumor such as melanoma, head and neck, liver or kidney cancer. CDR3 sequence (DNA): TGTGCCAGTAGTACCGCCAAAGGAGGGGTGTTGGACACTGAAGCTTTCTTT. Encoded protein: CASSTAKGGVLDTEAFF.